There are a few counts of the clone carrying this TCR beta chain. The data derive from a study of CD8+ T cells in alopecia areata. About the study: Treated patients received oral tofacitinib, 5 to 10 mg twice daily.

V lost 4 bases to trimming and J lost 2 bases, with 6 bases between them. CDR3 length: 12 residues. The germline V gene encodes CDR1 ENHRY and CDR2 SYGVKD. As the sequencing template, cDNA was produced by extracting RNA and reverse transcribing it. Some clones are missing from TCRdb's copy, which holds only in-frame ones; the method was immunoSEQ multiplex PCR. The sample includes around 200,000 clones, 60% to 70% of them seen just once. Treatment: oral pan-JAK inhibitor, 5-10 mg twice daily. Sorting from PBMCs produced CD4+ and CD8+ T cells. The input for sequencing was CD4+ T cells sorted from blood, taken at week 4, from a patient treated with tofacitinib. The TCR was taken from a human donor with alopecia areata. The chain links TRBV10-3 to TRBJ2-7; the D gene is possibly TRBD2 (5 bases). This CDR3 reads CAISARAYEQYF. The CDR3 DNA is TGTGCCATCAGTGCGCGGGCCTACGAGCAGTACTTC.